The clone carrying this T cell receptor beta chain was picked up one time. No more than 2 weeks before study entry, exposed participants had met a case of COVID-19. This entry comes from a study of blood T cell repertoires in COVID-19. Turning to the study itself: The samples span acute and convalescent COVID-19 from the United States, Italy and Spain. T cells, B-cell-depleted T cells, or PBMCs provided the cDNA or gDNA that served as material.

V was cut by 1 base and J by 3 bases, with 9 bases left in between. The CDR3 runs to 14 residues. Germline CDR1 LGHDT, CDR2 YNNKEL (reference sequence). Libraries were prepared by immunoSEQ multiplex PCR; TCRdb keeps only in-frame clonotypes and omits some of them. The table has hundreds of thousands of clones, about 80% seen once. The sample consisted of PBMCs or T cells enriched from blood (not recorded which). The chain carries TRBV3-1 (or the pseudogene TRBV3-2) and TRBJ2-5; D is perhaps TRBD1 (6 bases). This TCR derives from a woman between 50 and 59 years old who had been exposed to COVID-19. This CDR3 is CASSQGAGEETQYF. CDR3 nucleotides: TGTGCCAGCAGCCAAGGTGCAGGGGAAGAGACCCAGTACTTC.